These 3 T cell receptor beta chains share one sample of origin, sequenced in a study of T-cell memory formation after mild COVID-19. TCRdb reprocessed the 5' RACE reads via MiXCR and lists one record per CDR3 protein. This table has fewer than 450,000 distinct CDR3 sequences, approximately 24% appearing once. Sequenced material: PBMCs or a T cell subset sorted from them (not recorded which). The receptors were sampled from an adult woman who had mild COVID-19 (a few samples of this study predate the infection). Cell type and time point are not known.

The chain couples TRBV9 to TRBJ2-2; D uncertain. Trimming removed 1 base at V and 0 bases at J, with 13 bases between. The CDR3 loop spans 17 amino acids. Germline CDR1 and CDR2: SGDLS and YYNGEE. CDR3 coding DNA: TGTGCCAGCAGCGTAATGTCCCTCGACGCGAACACCGGGGAGCTGTTTTTT. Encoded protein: CASSVMSLDANTGELFF. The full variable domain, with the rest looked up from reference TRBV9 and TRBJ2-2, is DSGVTQTPKHLITATGQRVTLRCSPRSGDLSVYWYQQSLDQGLQFLIQYYNGEERAKGNILERFSAQQFPDLHSELNLSSLELGDSALYFCASSVMSLDANTGELFFGEGSRLTVL.

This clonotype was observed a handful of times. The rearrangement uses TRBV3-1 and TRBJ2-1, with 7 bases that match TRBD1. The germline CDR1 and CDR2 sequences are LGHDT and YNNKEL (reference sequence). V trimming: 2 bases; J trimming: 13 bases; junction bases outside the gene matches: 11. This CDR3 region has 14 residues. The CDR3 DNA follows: TGTGCCAGCAGCCAACAGGGACAGACTCTCAGACAGTTCTTC. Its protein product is CASSQQGQTLRQFF.

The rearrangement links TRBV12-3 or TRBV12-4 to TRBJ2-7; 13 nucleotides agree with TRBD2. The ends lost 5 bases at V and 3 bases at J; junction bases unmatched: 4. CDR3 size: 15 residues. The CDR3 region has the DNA TGTGCCAGCAGTCGGACTAGCGGGAGTTACTACGAGCAGTACTTC. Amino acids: CASSRTSGSYYEQYF.